The 25 T cell receptor beta chains presented below share a single source sample, sequenced in a study of graft-versus-host responses after intestinal transplantation. The data were produced by immunoSEQ multiplex PCR, yet TCRdb's version contains in-frame clones alone and is incomplete. The sample includes roughly 120,000 clones, around 95% seen only once; the top ten take 3% to 3.5%. Their antigen targets remain unknown. Sequencing used unstimulated CD8+ T cells sorted from spleen or lymph node cells, obtained before intestinal transplant. Every receptor here comes from a human donor who received an intestinal transplant.

This rearrangement joins TRBV7-3 to TRBJ2-1; TRBD2 agrees at 13 bases. Germline lookup yields CDR1 SGHTA and CDR2 FQGTGA. CDR3 length equals 18 residues. J gave up 7 bases and V 5 bases, and 14 bases lay outside the gene matches. CDR3 DNA: TGTGCCAGCAGCCTTAATTCCGGGACTAGCGGGACAAGGAATGAGCAGTTCTTC. Amino acid sequence: CASSLNSGTSGTRNEQFF.

The V gene is TRBV11-1, the J gene TRBJ1-1, with D uncertain. Looked up from germline, CDR1 is SGHAT and CDR2 is FQDESV (reference sequence). Trimming cost V 4 bases and J 7 bases, with 7 bases left between them. The CDR3 contains 11 residues. In DNA form, the CDR3 reads TGTGCCAGCAGCTCCGTCGTTGAAGCTTTCTTT. Its translation is CASSSVVEAFF. The full variable domain, its missing parts supplied by reference TRBV11-1 and TRBJ1-1, is EAEVAQSPRYKITEKSQAVAFWCDPISGHATLYWYRQILGQGPELLVQFQDESVVDDSQLPKDRFSAERLKGVDSTLKIQPAELGDSAMYLCASSSVVEAFFGQGTRLTVV.

The sample holds one count of this clone. The rearrangement links TRBV5-4 to TRBJ2-1; D call uncertain. CDR3 size: 14 residues. V was shortened by 4 bases and J by 0 bases, with 8 bases between the two germline ends. Looked up from germline, CDR1 is SGHNT and CDR2 is YYREEE (reference sequence). Here the CDR3 DNA reads TGTGCCAGCAGCGTTTATAGCTCCTACAATGAGCAGTTCTTC. Its translation is CASSVYSSYNEQFF.

The rearrangement links TRBV7-8 to TRBJ2-5; the D gene is possibly TRBD2 (5 bases). The DNA end favors TRBJ2-7, so the J call may be wrong. The germline V gene encodes CDR1 SGHVS and CDR2 FQNEAQ. This CDR3 is built from 14 residues. DNA of the CDR3: TGTGCCAGCAGCTTAGGGGTGGGAGACTACGAGCAGTACTTC. Its protein product is CASSLGVGDYEQYF.

This rearrangement joins TRBV7-8 to TRBJ1-5; tentative D call: TRBD1 (6 bases). Germline CDR1 and CDR2: SGHVS and FQNEAQ. V gave up 1 base and J gave up 2 bases, with 12 bases separating them. The CDR3 sequence is 16 residues long. Here the CDR3 DNA reads TGTGCCAGCAGCTTAGGGGGGGCAGGGGGCAATCAGCCCCAGCATTTT. It encodes CASSLGGAGGNQPQHF.

V usage is TRBV28 and J usage is TRBJ2-7, with 8 bases matching TRBD1. Trimming removed 6 bases from V and 4 bases from J; junction bases left unmatched: 5. The CDR3 spans 13 residues. Germline V gene sequence: CDR1 MDHEN, CDR2 SYDVKM. The CDR3 protein is CASRDRDGYEQYF. Here the CDR3 DNA reads TGTGCCAGCAGGGACAGGGATGGGTACGAGCAGTACTTC. Full variable domain (missing parts from reference TRBV28 and TRBJ2-7): DVKVTQSSRYLVKRTGEKVFLECVQDMDHENMFWYRQDPGLGLRLIYFSYDVKMKEKGDIPEGYSVSREKKERFSLILESASTNQTSMYLCASRDRDGYEQYFGPGTRLTVT.

J is TRBJ2-3 and V is TRBV7-6; D unresolved. The CDR3 is 14 amino acids. Deletions cut 6 bases from V and 0 bases from J, with 10 bases between. Germline V CDR1 and CDR2: SGHVS, FNYEAQ. The CDR3 loop reads CASRVDLSTDTQYF. CDR3 sequence (DNA): TGTGCCAGCAGGGTGGACCTTAGCACAGATACGCAGTATTTT.

The chain employs TRBV19 and TRBJ1-5; the D gene is possibly TRBD1 (5 bases). The CDR3 consists of 15 residues. CDR1 LNHDA and CDR2 SQIVND come from the germline V gene (reference sequence). Trimming took off 6 bases at V and 7 bases at J, with 19 bases between the two ends. The CDR3 DNA reads TGTGCCAGTAGCCAAAACGGGGGAGAGCACCAGCCCCAGCATTTT. It codes for CASSQNGGEHQPQHF.

The genes are TRBV28 and TRBJ2-7; 7 nucleotides line up with TRBD1. The junction had 3 bases not matched to a gene; V was cut back by 7 bases and J by 3 bases. The CDR3 spans 12 residues. CDR1 and CDR2 from the germline V gene are MDHEN and SYDVKM. The CDR3 coding sequence is TGTGCCAGCATCAACAGGGGCTACGAGCAGTACTTC. Protein: CASINRGYEQYF. Based on the CDR3 plus reference TRBV28 and TRBJ2-7, the full variable domain is DVKVTQSSRYLVKRTGEKVFLECVQDMDHENMFWYRQDPGLGLRLIYFSYDVKMKEKGDIPEGYSVSREKKERFSLILESASTNQTSMYLCASINRGYEQYFGPGTRLTVT.

This CDR3 reads CASSFLARGEQPQHF. The CDR3, as DNA: TGTGCCAGCAGCTTCTTGGCTAGGGGTGAACAGCCCCAGCATTTT. The J gene is TRBJ1-5, the V gene TRBV7-8, with a weak D call TRBD1 (5 bases). Germline CDR1 SGHVS, CDR2 FQNEAQ. CDR3 length equals 15 residues. Trimming left V 3 bases short and J 7 bases short, with 16 bases between.

This chain links TRBV29-1 with TRBJ2-7, with 10 bases aligning to TRBD2. V shed 6 bases and J 0 bases; nucleotides not matched to a gene: 2. Per germline, CDR1 SQVTM and CDR2 ANQGSEA. CDR3 size: 13 residues. In DNA, the CDR3 is TGCAGCGTATCTAGCGGGAGCTCCTACGAGCAGTACTTC. Translating gives CSVSSGSSYEQYF.

In nucleotides, the CDR3 is TGTGCCAGCAGCCCGGGACAGGGGGCCTACGAGCAGTACTTC. Its translation: CASSPGQGAYEQYF. The chain carries TRBV5-8 and TRBJ2-7, with 11 bases matching TRBD1. The V and J ends lost 4 bases and 2 bases, in that order; junction bases with no gene match: 2. The CDR3 is 14 residues long. CDR1 is SGHTS and CDR2 is YDEGEE in the germline V gene. The variable domain in full, with the rest retrieved from reference TRBV5-8 and TRBJ2-7, is EAGVTQSPTHLIKTRGQQATLRCSPISGHTSVYWYQQALGLGLQFLLWYDEGEERNRGNFPPRFSGRQFPNYSSELNVNALELEDSALYLCASSPGQGAYEQYFGPGTRLTVT.

This chain uses TRBV2 with TRBJ1-1; tentatively, D is TRBD1 (5 bases). Germline V gene data show CDR1 as SNHLY and CDR2 as FYNNEI. The ends were cut back, 6 bases at V and 0 bases at J, with 20 bases in the middle. The CDR3 covers 17 residues. DNA for the CDR3: TGTGCCAGCAGCGCTCTACGTCGGGGACGCATGAACACTGAAGCTTTCTTT. Protein sequence: CASSALRRGRMNTEAFF.

The chain combines TRBV4-1 with TRBJ2-7; 15 bases are shared with TRBD2. The CDR3 loop spans 15 amino acids. Unmatched junction bases numbered 3, after V lost 3 bases and J lost 6 bases. CDR1 is MGHRA, CDR2 YSYEKL, per germline. CDR3 in amino acids: CASSQMGLAGGEQYF. The CDR3 bases are TGCGCCAGCAGCCAGATGGGACTAGCGGGAGGCGAGCAGTACTTC.

The chain couples TRBV15 to TRBJ2-7; D is ambiguous. Trimming removed 7 bases from V and 7 bases from J, with 14 bases in between. CDR3 size: 12 residues. The V gene's germline CDR1 is LNHNV and CDR2 YYDKDF (reference sequence). The CDR3 DNA follows: TGTGCCACCACCGGCCTCGGGCAAGAGCAGTACTTC. This translates into CATTGLGQEQYF.

The chain employs TRBV4-1 and TRBJ1-1; the D is unclear. The CDR3 length is 14 residues. The germline gives CDR1 MGHRA, CDR2 YSYEKL. The V end was cut by 1 base, the J end by 6 bases, with 12 bases between. DNA of the CDR3: TGCGCCAGCAGCCAAGCCGCGTTGTACCCTGAAGCTTTCTTT. This gives the protein CASSQAALYPEAFF.

V gene TRBV5-3 combines with J gene TRBJ1-1, with D maybe TRBD1 (5 bases). TRBV5-3 carries the ORF label, with uncertain function. V lost 3 bases, J lost 3 bases, and 18 bases lay in between. The CDR3 extends over 16 amino acids. For the CDR3, the DNA is TGTGCCAGAAGCTCCCGGAAATCGGGACCGCACACTGAAGCTTTCTTT. Its protein is CARSSRKSGPHTEAFF.

The chain combines TRBV4-1 with TRBJ2-7; TRBD1 agrees at 7 bases. The CDR3 length is 15 residues. Per germline, CDR1 MGHRA and CDR2 YSYEKL. V dropped 3 bases and J dropped 2; count of bases not matched to a gene: 7. CDR3 nucleotides: TGCGCCAGCAGCCAGACGGGACAGAGCGCCTACGAGCAGTACTTC. It codes for CASSQTGQSAYEQYF.

This chain uses TRBV27 with TRBJ2-2; D not resolved. This CDR3 comprises 16 residues. The V end was cut by 5 bases, the J end by 0 bases, with 13 bases between. Per the germline V gene, CDR1 is MNHEY and CDR2 is SMNVEV (reference sequence). The CDR3 protein is CASSTRDSSNTGELFF. The CDR3, as DNA: TGTGCCAGCAGTACCCGCGACTCATCGAACACCGGGGAGCTGTTTTTT.

The chain combines TRBV5-6 with TRBJ2-3; possibly TRBD1 for D (5 bases). Trimming removed 2 bases at V and 3 bases at J, with 10 bases between. The germline CDR1 and CDR2 sequences are SGHDT and YYEEEE. The CDR3 loop spans 14 amino acids. CDR3 region: CASSLQARTDTQYF. CDR3 DNA: TGTGCCAGCAGCTTACAGGCCAGGACAGATACGCAGTATTTT.

The V gene is TRBV10-3, the J gene TRBJ1-1; D gene unclear. Trimming left V 8 bases short and J 0 bases short, with 10 bases between. The germline V gene encodes CDR1 ENHRY and CDR2 SYGVKD. The CDR3 loop spans 13 amino acids. The CDR3 here is CAIREGLNTEAFF. The CDR3 region has the DNA TGTGCCATCCGGGAAGGGCTGAACACTGAAGCTTTCTTT.

The chain uses TRBV12-5 and TRBJ2-1; TRBD2 matches 13 bases. Trimming removed 4 bases from V and 9 bases from J; junction bases left unmatched: 3. The CDR3 consists of 14 residues. Germline CDR1 LGHNT, CDR2 FRNRAP. In nucleotides, the CDR3 is TGTGCTAGTGGTTACGGACTAGCGGGAGTTGAGCAGTTCTTC. It yields the protein CASGYGLAGVEQFF.

The CDR3 nucleotides are TGTGCCAGTAAGGGAGTGGACAGGTCCTCCTACGAGCAGTACTTC. Translating gives CASKGVDRSSYEQYF. This chain joins TRBV19 and TRBJ2-7, with 7 bases identical to TRBD1. The CDR3 has 15 residues. V shed 7 bases and J 0 bases; nucleotides not matched to a gene: 9. The germline V gene encodes CDR1 LNHDA and CDR2 SQIVND (reference sequence).

The chain couples TRBV5-6 to TRBJ2-5; a weak D match, TRBD2 (7 bases). CDR3 length: 17 residues. V lost 2 bases to trimming and J lost 2 bases, with 19 bases between them. Germline V CDR1 and CDR2: SGHDT, YYEEEE. The CDR3 loop is CASSFLLTGRGQETQYF. The CDR3 nucleotides are TGTGCCAGCAGCTTTCTCCTGACTGGGAGGGGGCAAGAGACCCAGTACTTC.

The chain links TRBV6-5 to TRBJ1-5; D remains ambiguous. The V end was cut by 2 bases, the J end by 0 bases, with 8 bases between. This CDR3 contains 15 residues. In germline, CDR1 is MNHEY, CDR2 SVGAGI. CDR3 sequence: CASSYRGGSNQPQHF. CDR3 coding DNA: TGTGCCAGCAGTTACCGGGGTGGTAGCAATCAGCCCCAGCATTTT.